This T cell receptor (beta chain) was recovered during a study of blood T cell repertoires in COVID-19. About the research overall: Some COVID-19 samples were acute and others convalescent; all came from the United States, Italy and Spain.

The CDR3 is 15 residues long. Per the germline V gene, CDR1 is SGHAT and CDR2 is FQNNGV. The V and J ends lost 3 bases and 2 bases, in that order; junction bases with no gene match: 1. As concerns this clone: The sample has other DNA sequences that encode this CDR3 too.

Original processing notes: Amplification with reference gene primers provided the estimates of nucleated cell counts. The data were produced by immunoSEQ multiplex PCR, yet TCRdb's version contains in-frame clones alone and is incomplete. That table gives V, J and clone size, and the DNA gave D and trimming. The sample lists 90,000 to 140,000 clones, roughly 80% occurring once. The chain carries TRBV11-2 and TRBJ2-2; 9 bases match TRBD1. Sequenced sample: peripheral blood. The clonotype was recovered from a woman aged 80 or over with acute or convalescent COVID-19. The CDR3 bases are TGTGCCAGCAGCTTGGGACAGGGAAACACCGGGGAGCTGTTTTTT. It codes for CASSLGQGNTGELFF.